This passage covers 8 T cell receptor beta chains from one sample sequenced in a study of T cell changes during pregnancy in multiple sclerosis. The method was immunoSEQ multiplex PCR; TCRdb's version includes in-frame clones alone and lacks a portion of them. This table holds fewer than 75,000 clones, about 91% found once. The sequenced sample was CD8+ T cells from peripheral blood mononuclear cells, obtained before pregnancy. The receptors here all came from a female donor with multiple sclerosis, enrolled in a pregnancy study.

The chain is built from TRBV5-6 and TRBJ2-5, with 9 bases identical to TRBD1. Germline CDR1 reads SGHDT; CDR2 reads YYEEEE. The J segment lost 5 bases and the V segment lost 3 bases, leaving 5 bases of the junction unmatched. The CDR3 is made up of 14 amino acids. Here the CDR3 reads CASSSGTGYETQYF. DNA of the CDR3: TGTGCCAGCAGCTCCGGGACAGGGTATGAGACCCAGTACTTC.

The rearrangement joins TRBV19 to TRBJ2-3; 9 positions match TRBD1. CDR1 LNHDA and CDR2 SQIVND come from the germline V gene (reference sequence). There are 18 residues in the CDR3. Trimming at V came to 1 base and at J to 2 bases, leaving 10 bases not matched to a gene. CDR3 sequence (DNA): TGTGCCAGTAGTATAGGACGGACAGGGGATGGCACCACAGATACGCAGTATTTT. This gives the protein CASSIGRTGDGTTDTQYF.

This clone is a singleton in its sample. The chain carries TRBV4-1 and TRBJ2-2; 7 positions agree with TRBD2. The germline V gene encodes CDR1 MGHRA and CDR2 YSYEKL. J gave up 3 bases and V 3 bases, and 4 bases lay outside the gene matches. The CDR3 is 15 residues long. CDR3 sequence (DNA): TGCGCCAGCAGCCAGAGGGGAGGGGACACCGGGGAGCTGTTTTTT. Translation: CASSQRGGDTGELFF.

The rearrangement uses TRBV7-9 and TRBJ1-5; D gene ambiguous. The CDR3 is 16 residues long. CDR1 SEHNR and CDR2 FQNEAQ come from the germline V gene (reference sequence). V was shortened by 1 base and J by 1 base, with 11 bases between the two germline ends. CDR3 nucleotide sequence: TGTGCCAGCAGCTTAGGAGGGCCCTCAAGCAATCAGCCCCAGCATTTT. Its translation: CASSLGGPSSNQPQHF.

CDR3 residues: CASSVGTISTDTQYF. CDR3 DNA: TGTGCCAGCAGCGTCGGGACTATCTCAACAGATACGCAGTATTTT. J is TRBJ2-3 and V is TRBV9, with TRBD2 identical over 7 bases. J gave up 3 bases and V 2 bases, and 6 bases lay outside the gene matches. Germline CDR1 and CDR2: SGDLS and YYNGEE. The CDR3 runs to 15 residues.

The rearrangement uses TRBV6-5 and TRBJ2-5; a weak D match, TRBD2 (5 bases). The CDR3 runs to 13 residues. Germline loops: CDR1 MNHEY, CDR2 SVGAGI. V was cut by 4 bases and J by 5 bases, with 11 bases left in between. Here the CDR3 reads CASSSGGSETQYF. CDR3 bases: TGTGCCAGCAGTTCTGGAGGCTCGGAGACCCAGTACTTC.

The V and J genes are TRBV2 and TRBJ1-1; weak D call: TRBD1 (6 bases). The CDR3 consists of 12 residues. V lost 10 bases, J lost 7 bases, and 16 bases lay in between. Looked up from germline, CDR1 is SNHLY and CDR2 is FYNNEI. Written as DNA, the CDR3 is TGTGCCACAGGGGTGCGAGCCGGTGAAGCTTTCTTT. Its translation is CATGVRAGEAFF.

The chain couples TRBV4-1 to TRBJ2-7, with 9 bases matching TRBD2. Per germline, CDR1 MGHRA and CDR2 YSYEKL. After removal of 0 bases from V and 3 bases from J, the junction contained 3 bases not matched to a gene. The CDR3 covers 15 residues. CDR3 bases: TGCGCCAGCAGCCAAGACCTAGCGGGGTACTACGAGCAGTACTTC. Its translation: CASSQDLAGYYEQYF.